The clone carrying this T cell receptor beta chain has a handful of counts. The antigen is undetermined. TCRdb redid the calling of the RACE reads with MiXCR, one entry per CDR3 protein. The sample records 300,000 to 450,000 distinct CDR3 sequences, approximately 5% being singletons. Trimming removed 3 bases from V and 9 bases from J, with 9 bases in between. This CDR3 contains 11 residues. The germline gives CDR1 GTSNPN, CDR2 SVGIG (reference sequence). These data come from a study of human T cells and chemical hapten exposure. Background on the study: DPC at 2% was the sensitizing agent, placed on around 2 cm by around 2 cm of upper inner arm skin. Patch testing placed 0.01% DPC on the upper back, with readings at 6 days.

Whole-study findings and limits: TCRs above 1 in 1000 frequency stayed constant with DPC sensitization.

Sample time point: pre-sensitization, week 0. Treatment here: therapeutic diphenylcyclopropenone sensitization with weekly scalp DPC. The TCR was taken from a woman in her forties or fifties with alopecia areata. Some clones in this sample may be carry-over from other donors' samples. Sequenced here: whole blood, sampled in connection with sensitization to the hapten diphenylcyclopropenone (DPC). The rearrangement uses TRBV30 and TRBJ2-1; D possibly uses TRBD1 or TRBD2 (5 bases each). CDR3 DNA: TGTGCCTGGAGCAAGAGGGGTGAGCAGTTCTTC. It translates to CAWSKRGEQFF.